Listed here is a single TCR beta chain. It lacks a known antigen. Base qualities are missing; no much larger clone stands one base away. Taken from cysteine to phenylalanine, the CDR3 has 16 residues. This entry keeps only the CDR3 DNA: 48 bases, framed from base 1. V is trimmed back by 5 bases and J by 2 bases, and the junction contains 8 bases that no gene match accounts for. Looking up the germline V gene (reference sequence) yields CDR1 SEHNR and CDR2 FQNEAQ. Donors were healthy HIV-negative adults with no recently reported acute infections or vaccinations. Every donor was a Caucasian adult residing in Nashville, Tennessee, USA. For unsorted samples, 96 million or so PBMCs were counted, and genomic DNA was extracted using the QIAamp DNA Blood Mini kit. Blood was obtained by leukapheresis, after which PBMCs were separated by Ficoll-Histopaque density gradient centrifugation and cryopreserved in liquid nitrogen vapor phase.

The sample is drawn from a study of shared clonotypes between healthy human individuals (dated by TCRdb to about 2020). In terms of the full investigation: Three men and a couple of women, aged 18 to 49 years, made up the cohort. To estimate repertoire size and how much clonotype sharing occurs between individuals, the study deeply sequenced the blood TCR repertoires of about 5 healthy adults. To increase sequencing depth and limit assay-specific biases, TCR repertoire library preparation and sequencing were carried out by different laboratories using diverse techniques. Between about 0.94 and 8.9 billion PBMCs per donor were obtained by leukapheresis. Findings and caveats that apply to the study as a whole: Based on pairwise subsampling, the degree of clonotype sharing among donors was expected to be affected by sequencing depth. Sampling was limited to blood, and TCR repertoires in tissue likely differ from TCR repertoires in blood. The small number of donors limited the genetic and exposure-history diversity represented.

TCR CDR3 regions were amplified from genomic DNA by multiplex PCR using the deep immunoSEQ assay. Extracted genomic DNA from each cell subset was spread evenly across all wells of several immunoSEQ 96-well plates, with each plate serving as a replicate. For unsorted PBMC, each replicate PCR was loaded with approximately 0.3 ug genomic DNA, equivalent to approximately 33,000 T cell genomes. Ten immunoSEQ deep assay plates were used to sequence the unsorted PBMC genomic DNA. The purified libraries were quantified using a Qubit 3.0 fluorometer, sized with a Bioanalyzer 2100, and then quantified again using the KAPA Library Quantification kit. Each immunoSEQ 96-well plate was sequenced on its own single-read 150-cycle Illumina NextSeq 550 flow cell. Under the source paper's analysis protocol: Because the immunoSEQ output held only junctional sequences and lacked quality scores, the filtering could not match the filtering applied to full-length reads. Sequences were annotated with PyIR, a Python wrapper for IgBLAST v1.9, using IMGT germline references to assign V/J genes and CDR3. Reads were filtered out if the reads had weak V/J assignments (E-value above 1e-6), no CDR3, stop codons, out-of-frame junctions, or ambiguous translated residues. V3J clonotypes were defined by identical inferred V gene, J gene, and CDR3 amino acid sequence. The percentage overlap between two repertoires was calculated by dividing the number of shared unique clonotypes by the size of the smaller repertoire. Repertoire richness was assessed with RTK rarefaction, the Chao1 estimator, and Recon v2.1 estimates of unobserved clonotypes. TCRdb mirrors the immuneACCESS table, restricted to in-frame sequences. Some clones are absent from its copies; in checked studies, under half trace to an unresolved V gene, and the reason for the others is unknown. Clone size and V and J calls were adopted from that table, with D and trimming inferred from the DNA. The sample table records about half a million clones; 60% to 80% of these occur just once. The biggest ten clones account for approximately 12% of the sample.

Sample: PBMCs. The chain is assembled from TRBV7-9 and TRBJ1-3; the central 8 bases match TRBD1. The receptor comes from a woman aged 40 to 49 in good health. Some clones in this sample may be carry-over from other donors' samples. The DNA sequence is as follows: TGTGCCAGCAGCATTGCGGGCAGGGGGCCTGGAAACACCATATATTTT. This encodes CASSIAGRGPGNTIYF.